This T cell receptor (beta chain) was recorded in a study of blood T cell repertoires in COVID-19 (TCRdb year 2020). Looking at the study overall: Samples from collaborators originated in the United States, Italy and Spain and spanned both the acute and convalescent phases of COVID-19. The prospective study material was composed of cDNA or gDNA derived from T cells, B-cell-depleted T cells, or PBMCs. Subjects who had been exposed to COVID-19, were actively infected with it, or had recovered from it provided the deeply sampled blood TCRbeta repertoires that made up the dataset. The repertoires were made available in a free public database intended to serve as a resource for research on the immune response to SARS-CoV-2. The samples were drawn from two sources: the first 160 participants of the ongoing ImmuneRACE study, and 950 to 1,500 subjects contributed by 6 global collaborators. A de-identified subject ID, COVID-19 status, age in years and sex were almost always included in the sample metadata. Where HLA class I and class II types were available, the types were taken from metadata supplied by the sample provider, not from assay-based typing. Overall study results and their limits: The amount of clinical and demographic metadata varied by source and participant and was provided uncurated.

TCRbeta CDR3 regions were amplified from genomic DNA using the immunoSEQ Assay, a bias-controlled multiplex PCR. For the original study's pipeline: The number of nucleated cells in each sample was estimated from the amplification of reference gene primers within the assay. Sequence reads were collapsed and filtered to measure the absolute abundance of every unique TCRbeta CDR3 rearrangement. For each sample, productive Simpson clonality was calculated as the square root of Simpson's diversity index across productive rearrangements. The immuneACCESS repertoire file appears here via TCRdb, limited to in-frame rearrangements. These files lack a portion of the clones; in checked studies, under half of the deficit traces to unresolved V genes, and the cause of the others is not known. V and J calls and clone size are copied from that table; D and trimming were computed from the DNA. The sample table contains over 150,000 clones; only one count was recorded for approximately 88% of them. The ten largest clones represent 3% to 4.5% of the sample.

CDR1 and CDR2 (LGHDT, YNNKEL) derive from the germline V gene (reference sequence). Trimming at the junction amounts to 6 bases on V and 0 bases on J, and the germline ends lie 12 bases apart. The CDR3, cysteine through phenylalanine, is 15 amino acids long. The read is trimmed to its CDR3 DNA, 45 bases read in frame from base 1. A second Seattle source provided samples from volunteer blood donors who had recovered from COVID-19. Each collaborating institution followed its own protocols to collect whole blood in K2EDTA tubes. For TCRbeta analysis, collaborators shipped samples in one of three forms: frozen whole blood, isolated PBMCs, or DNA extracted from either of those sample types. A remark on this clone: Its binding antigen is unknown. It has no much larger one-base neighbor in the sample; base qualities were not kept.

Rearrangement joined TRBV3-1 (or the pseudogene TRBV3-2) to TRBJ2-1; the D gene is perhaps TRBD2, on 6 matching bases. The sequence came from a woman aged 60-75 years who had recovered from COVID-19. The sample was peripheral blood. The sequenced DNA is TGTGCCAGCAGGGAGGGCGGCTTCTCCTACAATGAGCAGTTCTTC. Its protein product is CASREGGFSYNEQFF.